This T cell receptor (beta chain) was observed in a study of shared clonotypes between healthy human individuals. Study overall: The plates for each donor numbered three CD4 naive, three CD4 memory, two CD8 naive and one CD8 memory. Study observations and caveats: Among donors, sharing of clonotypes was expected to be affected by sequencing depth. Among the subsets, naive ones generally showed larger estimated richness than memory ones.

Concerning this clone: Its antigen is unknown.

Germline values: CDR1 LNHDA, CDR2 SQIVND (reference sequence). V lost 3 bases and J lost 6, with 14 bases in between. CDR3 length: 15 residues. Naive CD8 cells, CD45RO-negative and positively selected for CCR7, excluded terminally differentiated effector memory CD45RA+ cells. Samples underwent the assay at deep level. The data were produced by immunoSEQ multiplex PCR, yet TCRdb's version contains in-frame clones alone and is incomplete. The repertoire includes around 1,900,000 clones, just under 95% of them detected once, and around 1.7% sits in the top ten. This sequence originates from a man younger than 35 in good health. Some clones in this sample may be carry-over from other donors' samples. The genes are TRBV19 and TRBJ2-2; D is perhaps TRBD2 (5 bases). Material: naive CD8+ T cells from PBMCs. DNA for the CDR3: TGTGCCAGTAGTATGGTCGCGGGCGCCGCCGGGGAGCTGTTTTTT. Translation gives CASSMVAGAAGELFF.